Each of the 2 T cell receptor beta chains below was sequenced from the same sample in a study of cytomegalovirus exposure and HLA in healthy donors. 13 Jbeta primers and 60 Vbeta primers were used for the PCR. Generated by immunoSEQ multiplex PCR, the TCRdb table keeps only in-frame clones and is missing some. The sample holds around 150,000 clones, roughly 80% seen once. Sequencing used PBMCs. Every receptor here comes from a man aged 25 to 45 in good health and CMV-seropositive.

The CDR3 here is CASSDFPGTSTDTQYF. As DNA, the CDR3 is TGTGCCAGCAGTGACTTCCCAGGGACTAGCACAGATACGCAGTATTTT. The chain links TRBV25-1 to TRBJ2-3, with a weak D call TRBD2 (6 bases). This CDR3 region has 16 residues. V was pared by 3 bases and J by 0 bases, with 13 bases between. Germline V CDR1 and CDR2: MGHDK, SYGVNS.

The chain recombines TRBV7-6 with TRBJ2-1; D unclear. The ends were cut back, 1 base at V and 6 bases at J, with 4 bases in the middle. CDR3 length: 12 residues. The V gene's germline CDR1 is SGHVS and CDR2 FNYEAQ. This chain's CDR3 is CASSLGVNEQFF. The DNA of the CDR3 is TGTGCCAGCAGCTTAGGAGTCAATGAGCAGTTCTTC.